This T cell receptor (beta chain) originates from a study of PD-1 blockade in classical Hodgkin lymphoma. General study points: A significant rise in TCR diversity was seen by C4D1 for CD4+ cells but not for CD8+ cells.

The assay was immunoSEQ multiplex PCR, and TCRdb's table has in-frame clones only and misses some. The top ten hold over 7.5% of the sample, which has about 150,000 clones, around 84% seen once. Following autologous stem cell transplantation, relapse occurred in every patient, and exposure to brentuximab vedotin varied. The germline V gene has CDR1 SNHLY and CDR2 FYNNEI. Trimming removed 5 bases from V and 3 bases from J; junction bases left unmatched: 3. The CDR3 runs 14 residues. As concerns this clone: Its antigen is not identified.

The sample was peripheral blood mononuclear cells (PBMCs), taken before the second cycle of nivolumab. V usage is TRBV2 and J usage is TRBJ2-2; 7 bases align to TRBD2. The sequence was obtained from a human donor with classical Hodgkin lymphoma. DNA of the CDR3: TGTGCCAGCAGTTGGGGGGGAGACACCGGGGAGCTGTTTTTT. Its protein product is CASSWGGDTGELFF. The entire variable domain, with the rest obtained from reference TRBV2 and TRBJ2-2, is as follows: EPEVTQTPSHQVTQMGQEVILRCVPISNHLYFYWYRQILGQKVEFLVSFYNNEISEKSEIFDDQFSVERPDGSNFTLKIRSTKLEDSAMYFCASSWGGDTGELFFGEGSRLTVL.